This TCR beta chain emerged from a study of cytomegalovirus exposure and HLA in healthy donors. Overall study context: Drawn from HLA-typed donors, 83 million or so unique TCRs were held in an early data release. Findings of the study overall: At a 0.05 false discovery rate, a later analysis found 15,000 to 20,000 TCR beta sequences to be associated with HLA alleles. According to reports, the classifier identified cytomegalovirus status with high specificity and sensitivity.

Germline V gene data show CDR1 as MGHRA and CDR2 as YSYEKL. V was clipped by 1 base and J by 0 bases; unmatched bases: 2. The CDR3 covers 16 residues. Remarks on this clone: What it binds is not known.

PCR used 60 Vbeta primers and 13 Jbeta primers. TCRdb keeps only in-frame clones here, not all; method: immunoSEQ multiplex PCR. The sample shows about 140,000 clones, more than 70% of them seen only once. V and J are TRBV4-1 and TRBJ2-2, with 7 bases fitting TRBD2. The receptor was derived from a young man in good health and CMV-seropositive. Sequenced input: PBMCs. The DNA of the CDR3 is TGCGCCAGCAGCCAAGGCGCGGGAGCGAACACCGGGGAGCTGTTTTTT. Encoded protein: CASSQGAGANTGELFF.